This T cell receptor (beta chain) was observed in a study of prognosis after radiotherapy for stage I lung cancer. Multiplex PCR, run in two rounds, amplified TCR beta CDR3 from genomic DNA. Initially, in first-round PCR, primers specific to each TRBV and TRBJ gene were used. TCRdb reprocessed the multiplex PCR reads with MiXCR, giving one entry per CDR3 protein. The sample lists 25,000 to 35,000 distinct CDR3 sequences; about 40% were seen once. Study observations and caveats: Reportedly, TRBV and TRBJ gene usage varied with metastasis presence.

This clonotype was detected ten times or more. What it binds is unknown. A junction end diverges from the germline sequence, so it may reflect a read error. The material was PBMCs, obtained before or after stereotactic body radiation therapy (not recorded which). The clonotype was recovered from a donor older than 45 with non-small cell lung cancer.

The chain's CDR3 is CASSLAGGPDEQYF. The DNA for the CDR3 is TGTGCCAGCAGCCTAGCGGGAGGGCCGGACGAGCAGTACTTC. The rearrangement joins TRBV7-2 to TRBJ2-7; 12 bases align to TRBD2. The CDR3 spans 14 residues. CDR1 and CDR2 (germline): SGHTA, FQGNSA.